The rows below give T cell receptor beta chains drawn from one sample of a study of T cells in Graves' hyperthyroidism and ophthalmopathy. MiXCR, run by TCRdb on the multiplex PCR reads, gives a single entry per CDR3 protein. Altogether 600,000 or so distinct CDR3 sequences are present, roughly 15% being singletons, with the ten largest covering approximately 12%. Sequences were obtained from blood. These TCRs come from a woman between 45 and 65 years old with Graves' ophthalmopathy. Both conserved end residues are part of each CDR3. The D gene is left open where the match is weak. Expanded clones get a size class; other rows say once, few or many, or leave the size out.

CDR3nt: TGTGCCAGCAGCAATTCGGGACAGTTATATGGCAATCAGCCCCAGCATTTT
CDR3aa: CASSNSGQLYGNQPQHF
d_gene: TRBD1
len: 17
j_gene: TRBJ1-5
v_gene: TRBV5-6
abundance: .

CDR3nt: TGTGCCATCAGTGACATAGACCGGGACACCTCGAACACCGGGGAGCTGTTTTTT
CDR3aa: CAISDIDRDTSNTGELFF
d_gene: .
len: 18
j_gene: TRBJ2-2
v_gene: TRBV10-3
abundance: few

CDR3nt: TGTGCCAGCAGACTGTCGGGCAGAGACTACGAGCAGTACTTC
CDR3aa: CASRLSGRDYEQYF
d_gene: .
len: 14
j_gene: TRBJ2-7
v_gene: TRBV5-6
abundance: few

CDR3nt: TGTGCCAGCAGCACCCTTCTGAACACTGAAGCTTTCTTT
CDR3aa: CASSTLLNTEAFF
d_gene: .
len: 13
j_gene: TRBJ1-1
v_gene: TRBV9
abundance: .

CDR3nt: TGTGCCTGGGCGAGGGTTAGCGGGGAGCTGTTTTTT
CDR3aa: CAWARVSGELFF
d_gene: .
len: 12
j_gene: TRBJ2-2
v_gene: TRBV30
abundance: .

CDR3nt: TGTGCCAGCAGTGAAGCGCTTCTGGCTAGCGGGAGTTACGAGCAGTACTTC
CDR3aa: CASSEALLASGSYEQYF
d_gene: TRBD2
len: 17
j_gene: TRBJ2-7
v_gene: TRBV2
abundance: many

CDR3nt: TGTGCCAGCAGCTTCGGGACAGTTACCCACGAGCAGTACTTC
CDR3aa: CASSFGTVTHEQYF
d_gene: TRBD1
len: 14
j_gene: TRBJ2-7
v_gene: TRBV5-6
abundance: many

CDR3nt: TGTGCCAGCAGTTTCCCCGGGGCCGCGAACACCGGGGAGCTGTTTTTT
CDR3aa: CASSFPGAANTGELFF
d_gene: .
len: 16
j_gene: TRBJ2-2
v_gene: TRBV6-1
abundance: few

CDR3nt: TGCAGTGCATTGTTCGACGGAGAGACCCAGTACTTC
CDR3aa: CSALFDGETQYF
d_gene: .
len: 12
j_gene: TRBJ2-5
v_gene: TRBV20-1
abundance: many

CDR3nt: TGTGCCAGCAGTGAAGGGCTGCTGGGAGGGGTCGGGACCCAGTACTTC
CDR3aa: CASSEGLLGGVGTQYF
d_gene: TRBD2
len: 16
j_gene: TRBJ2-5
v_gene: TRBV6-1
abundance: .

CDR3nt: TGTGCCAGCTCAACGGGACTAGCGGGAGTTTCCGAGCAGTACTTC
CDR3aa: CASSTGLAGVSEQYF
d_gene: TRBD2
len: 15
j_gene: TRBJ2-7
v_gene: TRBV18
abundance: many

CDR3nt: TGTGCCGGTGGGGGCTACGGGGAGACCCAGTACTTC
CDR3aa: CAGGGYGETQYF
d_gene: .
len: 12
j_gene: TRBJ2-5
v_gene: TRBV28
abundance: many

CDR3nt: TGTGCCAGCAGCCCAGGGACAGGGCCCGGCTACACCTTC
CDR3aa: CASSPGTGPGYTF
d_gene: TRBD1
len: 13
j_gene: TRBJ1-2
v_gene: TRBV7-9
abundance: many

CDR3nt: TGCGCCAGCAGGTTGCGGGGAGATGAGCAGTTCTTC
CDR3aa: CASRLRGDEQFF
d_gene: .
len: 12
j_gene: TRBJ2-1
v_gene: TRBV5-1
abundance: .

CDR3nt: TGCGCCAGCAGCTGGGGGACTAGCGGGTACAATGAGCAGTTCTTC
CDR3aa: CASSWGTSGYNEQFF
d_gene: TRBD2
len: 15
j_gene: TRBJ2-1
v_gene: TRBV5-1
abundance: many

CDR3nt: TGTGCCAGCAGCCTAGGACCAGGCGTGTACAATGAGCAGTTCTTC
CDR3aa: CASSLGPGVYNEQFF
d_gene: .
len: 15
j_gene: TRBJ2-1
v_gene: TRBV7-9
abundance: many

CDR3nt: TGTGCCAGCAGTTTCGGACAGGGGACTTTACCCCTCCACTTT
CDR3aa: CASSFGQGTLPLHF
d_gene: TRBD1
len: 14
j_gene: TRBJ1-6
v_gene: TRBV28
abundance: many

CDR3nt: TGTGCCAGCAGCCGATTCACCGGTGAAGCTTTCTTT
CDR3aa: CASSRFTGEAFF
d_gene: .
len: 12
j_gene: TRBJ1-1
v_gene: TRBV7-9
abundance: .

CDR3nt: TGTGCCAGCAGTTTGCCTAGCGGGAAGGGGTATGAGCAGTTCTTC
CDR3aa: CASSLPSGKGYEQFF
d_gene: TRBD2
len: 15
j_gene: TRBJ2-1
v_gene: TRBV12-3/TRBV12-4
abundance: many

CDR3nt: TGCGCCAGCAGCCAAACGCAGGGAAGAGAGACCCAGTACTTC
CDR3aa: CASSQTQGRETQYF
d_gene: .
len: 14
j_gene: TRBJ2-5
v_gene: TRBV4-1
abundance: .

CDR3nt: TGTGCCAGCAGGTCCAGTAAGAATGAGCAGTTCTTC
CDR3aa: CASRSSKNEQFF
d_gene: .
len: 12
j_gene: TRBJ2-1
v_gene: TRBV28
abundance: many

CDR3nt: TGTGCCAGCAGCGGGACCGGGACTAGCGCAGATACGCAGTATTTT
CDR3aa: CASSGTGTSADTQYF
d_gene: TRBD2
len: 15
j_gene: TRBJ2-3
v_gene: TRBV9
abundance: .

CDR3nt: TGTGCCAGCGAGAGTGGGGGAAATCAGCCCCAGCATTTT
CDR3aa: CASESGGNQPQHF
d_gene: .
len: 13
j_gene: TRBJ1-5
v_gene: TRBV2
abundance: many

CDR3nt: TGTGCCAGTAGTATATATTTGGAGAACAATGAGCAGTTCTTC
CDR3aa: CASSIYLENNEQFF
d_gene: .
len: 14
j_gene: TRBJ2-1
v_gene: TRBV19
abundance: .

CDR3nt: TGTGCCAGCAGACGGACTAGCGGGTACGAGCAGTACTTC
CDR3aa: CASRRTSGYEQYF
d_gene: TRBD2
len: 13
j_gene: TRBJ2-7
v_gene: TRBV6-2/TRBV6-3
abundance: .

CDR3nt: TGTGCCGGCAGGTTTCGCACAGATACGCAGTATTTT
CDR3aa: CAGRFRTDTQYF
d_gene: .
len: 12
j_gene: TRBJ2-3
v_gene: TRBV7-2
abundance: .

CDR3nt: TGCGCCAGCAGCCAAGCGGGAGACTCCAACGAGCAGTACTTC
CDR3aa: CASSQAGDSNEQYF
d_gene: .
len: 14
j_gene: TRBJ2-7
v_gene: TRBV4-1
abundance: few

CDR3nt: TGTGCCAGCAGCCGGGACCGGGACATCAACCACGAGCAGTACTTC
CDR3aa: CASSRDRDINHEQYF
d_gene: .
len: 15
j_gene: TRBJ2-7
v_gene: TRBV9
abundance: .

CDR3nt: TGTGCCAGCAGTTTATTTGACAGGAGCTCTGGGGCCAACGTCCTGACTTTC
CDR3aa: CASSLFDRSSGANVLTF
d_gene: .
len: 17
j_gene: TRBJ2-6
v_gene: TRBV28
abundance: few

CDR3nt: TGTGCCAGCAGAAAGAACAGGGGGAATGAGCAGTTCTTC
CDR3aa: CASRKNRGNEQFF
d_gene: TRBD1
len: 13
j_gene: TRBJ2-1
v_gene: TRBV6-1
abundance: many

CDR3nt: TGCAGTGCGGTTCAGGGGCGTCCCGGCTACACCTTC
CDR3aa: CSAVQGRPGYTF
d_gene: .
len: 12
j_gene: TRBJ1-2
v_gene: TRBV20-1
abundance: many

CDR3nt: TGTGCCAGCAGCAGCGTCAGTACTTCTGGAAACACCATATATTTT
CDR3aa: CASSSVSTSGNTIYF
d_gene: .
len: 15
j_gene: TRBJ1-3
v_gene: TRBV9
abundance: few

CDR3nt: TGTGCCAGCAGGGTACGTCGGCGGGATGACTACGAGCAGTACTTC
CDR3aa: CASRVRRRDDYEQYF
d_gene: .
len: 15
j_gene: TRBJ2-7
v_gene: TRBV28
abundance: many

CDR3nt: TGTGCCAGCAGTGAGGCAAATAGCAATCAGCCCCAGCATTTT
CDR3aa: CASSEANSNQPQHF
d_gene: .
len: 14
j_gene: TRBJ1-5
v_gene: TRBV2
abundance: many

CDR3nt: TGTGCCAGCAGCGCGCCCGGGACGGAATACTACGAGCAGTACTTC
CDR3aa: CASSAPGTEYYEQYF
d_gene: .
len: 15
j_gene: TRBJ2-7
v_gene: TRBV7-9
abundance: few

CDR3nt: TGCAGTGCTAGAGCCCTAGCGGGAGGGTTACGCGAGCAGTTCTTC
CDR3aa: CSARALAGGLREQFF
d_gene: TRBD2
len: 15
j_gene: TRBJ2-1
v_gene: TRBV20-1
abundance: few

CDR3nt: TGCGCCAGCAGCCAAGAACGGGGATGGGTCTATGGCTACACCTTC
CDR3aa: CASSQERGWVYGYTF
d_gene: .
len: 15
j_gene: TRBJ1-2
v_gene: TRBV4-3
abundance: once

CDR3nt: TGTGCCAGCAGCGTAGACGGGAGGAACACCGGGGAGCTGTTTTTT
CDR3aa: CASSVDGRNTGELFF
d_gene: .
len: 15
j_gene: TRBJ2-2
v_gene: TRBV9
abundance: .